The 21 T cell receptor beta chains below were found in one sample sequenced in a study of blood T cells in healthy people across ages. The second PCR ran roughly 6 to 11 cycles with a sample-barcoded 5' primer and J-beta primers. MiXCR was run by TCRdb on the 5' RACE reads, yielding one entry per CDR3 protein. The sample carries around 1,900,000 distinct CDR3 sequences, 30% to 40% recorded once. Sequences were obtained from blood. Source of these receptors: a human donor in good health.

The CDR3 DNA follows: TGTGCCACCAGTGATCCTCTTCGGGGGTGGCAGTTCTTC. As protein: CATSDPLRGWQFF. The V gene is TRBV24-1, the J gene TRBJ2-1, with D perhaps TRBD2 (6 bases). Trimming removed 3 bases at V and 12 bases at J, with 14 bases between. The CDR3 is 13 residues long. Germline values: CDR1 KGHDR, CDR2 SFDVKD.

This clonotype was seen only a few times. This rearrangement joins TRBV20-1 to TRBJ2-5; TRBD2 matches at 11 bases. Germline CDR1 and CDR2: DFQATT and SNEGSKA (reference sequence). This CDR3 region has 13 residues. The J segment lost 3 bases and the V segment lost 5 bases, leaving 2 bases of the junction unmatched. CDR3 protein: CSAPTSGEETQYF. CDR3 in DNA: TGCAGTGCTCCGACTAGCGGGGAAGAGACCCAGTACTTC.

The rearrangement uses TRBV5-1 and TRBJ1-1; D is unresolved. Between the trimmed V and J ends, which lost 0 bases and 0 bases, there was a span of 12 bases. Germline V CDR1 and CDR2: SGHRS, YFSETQ. The CDR3 is 16 amino acids. CDR3 amino acids: CASSLEGDLMNTEAFF. CDR3 DNA sequence: TGCGCCAGCAGCTTGGAGGGTGACCTAATGAACACTGAAGCTTTCTTT.

This clonotype was seen a handful of times. The V and J genes are TRBV20-1 and TRBJ1-5; D not resolved. The germline V and J ends were trimmed by 2 bases and 0 bases, with 14 bases remaining between them. CDR1 and CDR2 from the germline V gene are DFQATT and SNEGSKA (reference sequence). The CDR3 contains 16 residues. DNA for the CDR3: TGCAGTGCTAGAATACTCGGGGAGCATAGCAATCAGCCCCAGCATTTT. This sequence encodes CSARILGEHSNQPQHF.

This clonotype turned up a few times. The chain carries TRBV20-1 and TRBJ1-5; the match to TRBD1 covers 8 bases. Looked up from germline, CDR1 is DFQATT and CDR2 is SNEGSKA (reference sequence). V lost 5 bases, J lost 3 bases, and 6 bases stayed unmatched. The CDR3 runs 14 residues. The CDR3 region is CSAAGGRLNQPQHF. DNA for the CDR3: TGCAGTGCTGCAGGGGGCAGGCTCAATCAGCCCCAGCATTTT.

This clonotype has only a few counts. The chain uses TRBV6-2 or TRBV6-3 and TRBJ2-1; 8 nucleotides match TRBD2. CDR1 MNHEY and CDR2 SVGEGT come from the germline V gene. V trimming: 8 bases; J trimming: 8 bases; junction bases outside the gene matches: 14. CDR3 size: 15 residues. CDR3: CASSYGGGGLYEQFF. For the CDR3, the DNA is TGTGCCAGCTCATACGGAGGCGGGGGGTTGTATGAGCAGTTCTTC.

This clonotype was detected a few times. This rearrangement joins TRBV4-2 to TRBJ1-5; D might be TRBD1 (6 bases). Trimming removed 4 bases at V and 4 bases at J, with 14 bases between. CDR3 length: 15 amino acids. CDR1 and CDR2 (germline): LGHNA, YNFKEQ. Here the CDR3 DNA reads TGTGCCAGCAGCCCCCCGGGGGGCCCTAATCAGCCCCAGCATTTT. Its translation is CASSPPGGPNQPQHF.

The CDR3 nucleotides are TGTGCCAGCAACCTGACAGGGTATGGCTACACCTTC. Its translation: CASNLTGYGYTF. The rearrangement links TRBV21-1 to TRBJ1-2; TRBD1 was called by the table and not checked on the DNA. TRBV21-1 is a listed pseudogene. This CDR3 has 12 residues.

The chain has TRBV28 and TRBJ2-3; D is unclear. Germline V gene lookup returns CDR1 MDHEN and CDR2 SYDVKM. CDR3 length equals 12 residues. V gave up 11 bases and J gave up 1 base, with 10 bases separating them. The CDR3 loop is CASKLGTDTQYF. The CDR3 DNA follows: TGTGCCTCTAAGCTCGGCACAGATACGCAGTATTTT.

The gene calls are TRBV6-5 and TRBJ1-1, with D maybe TRBD1 (6 bases). Germline-derived CDR1 and CDR2 are MNHEY and SVGAGI. V lost 8 bases and J lost 0, with 19 bases in between. CDR3 length: 16 residues. The DNA of the CDR3 is TGTGCCAGCGTACCGCTCTCGGACAGCATGAACACTGAAGCTTTCTTT. Protein product: CASVPLSDSMNTEAFF.

This chain uses TRBV29-1 with TRBJ1-4; TRBD1 is a possible D gene (5 bases). The CDR3 loop spans 15 amino acids. Germline CDR1 SQVTM, CDR2 ANQGSEA. V lost 4 bases to trimming and J lost 8 bases, with 20 bases between them. Here the CDR3 reads CSVVASGRDFEKLFF. CDR3 bases: TGCAGCGTTGTAGCATCCGGCAGGGATTTCGAAAAACTGTTTTTT.

A note on this clonotype: Since a much larger clone is just one base distant, this may be a read error. The J gene is TRBJ2-5, the V gene TRBV20-1, with D unclear. With 8 bases removed from V and 1 base from J, the gap between germline ends came to 11 bases. Looked up from germline, CDR1 is DFQATT and CDR2 is SNEGSKA (reference sequence). The CDR3 runs 12 residues. The CDR3 sequence: CSIDDGQETQYF. DNA of the CDR3: TGCAGTATAGACGACGGCCAAGAGACCCAGTACTTC.

This clonotype was detected ten times or more. The chain recombines TRBV29-1 with TRBJ2-5; 7 bases are shared with TRBD1. This CDR3 has 12 amino acids. V trimming: 0 bases; J trimming: 6 bases; junction bases outside the gene matches: 1. Germline V gives CDR1 SQVTM, CDR2 ANQGSEA. CDR3 residues: CSVEEGGKTQYF. CDR3 bases: TGCAGCGTTGAAGAAGGGGGCAAGACCCAGTACTTC.

This chain joins TRBV5-5 and TRBJ1-6; perhaps TRBD1 as D (5 bases). Trimming took 6 bases from V and 5 from J, leaving 12 bases between them. Looked up from germline, CDR1 is SGHKS and CDR2 is YYEKEE (reference sequence). This CDR3 spans 14 amino acids. This CDR3 is CASTGVRNNSPLHF. DNA of the CDR3: TGTGCCAGCACGGGGGTAAGGAATAATTCACCCCTCCACTTT.

The chain employs TRBV9 and TRBJ2-7, with D perhaps TRBD2 (6 bases). CDR3 size: 12 residues. V shed 3 bases and J shed 6 bases, with 10 bases lying between them. Germline V CDR1 and CDR2: SGDLS, YYNGEE. DNA for the CDR3: TGTGCCAGCAGCGCCGGGGGATCCGAGCAGTACTTC. Protein: CASSAGGSEQYF. Full variable domain (remainder filled in from reference TRBV9 and TRBJ2-7): DSGVTQTPKHLITATGQRVTLRCSPRSGDLSVYWYQQSLDQGLQFLIQYYNGEERAKGNILERFSAQQFPDLHSELNLSSLELGDSALYFCASSAGGSEQYFGPGTRLTVT.

This clonotype was recorded a few times. The chain carries TRBV7-9 and TRBJ2-5; the D is unclear. Trimming removed 3 bases from V and 5 bases from J, with 22 bases in between. CDR1 is SEHNR, CDR2 FQNEAQ, per germline (reference sequence). The length of the CDR3 is 17 residues. CDR3 in DNA: TGTGCCAGCAGCTTGCTAGATGGTGGAGTGGAGTTGGAGACCCAGTACTTC. It translates to CASSLLDGGVELETQYF.

The chain joins TRBV3-1 to TRBJ2-7, with D maybe TRBD1 (7 bases). The DNA matches TRBJ2-5 better at its end, which makes the J call doubtful. Germline lookup yields CDR1 LGHDT and CDR2 YNNKEL (reference sequence). This CDR3 contains 17 residues. CDR3 DNA sequence: TGTGCCAGCAGCCAAGAGTGGGCAGGGGGGCGACAAGAGACCCAGTACTTC. Translated, it gives CASSQEWAGGRQETQYF.

This clonotype was seen a few times. The genes are TRBV7-2 and TRBJ2-1; TRBD2 matches at 8 bases. The CDR3 is 15 amino acids. J was trimmed by 10 bases and V by 2 bases; bases with no gene match: 10. Germline CDR1 SGHTA, CDR2 FQGNSA. CDR3 in DNA: TGTGCCAGCAGCTTATCACCGGGGGGGCCAAGAGAGCAGTTCTTC. It encodes CASSLSPGGPREQFF.

The chain employs TRBV11-1 and TRBJ1-2; a possible D gene is TRBD1 (5 bases). Germline V gene sequence: CDR1 SGHAT, CDR2 FQDESV (reference sequence). This CDR3 spans 14 amino acids. V gave up 1 base and J gave up 8 bases, with 14 bases separating them. DNA for the CDR3: TGTGCCAGCAGCTTAGGCGCAAGGGGCTTCGGCTACACCTTC. Translated: CASSLGARGFGYTF. The variable domain in full, completed from reference TRBV11-1 and TRBJ1-2, reads EAEVAQSPRYKITEKSQAVAFWCDPISGHATLYWYRQILGQGPELLVQFQDESVVDDSQLPKDRFSAERLKGVDSTLKIQPAELGDSAMYLCASSLGARGFGYTFGSGTRLTVV.

This sequence joins TRBV4-2 and TRBJ2-7, with TRBD2 matching 7 bases. Germline CDR1 and CDR2: LGHNA and YNFKEQ. The CDR3 extends over 19 amino acids. After removal of 2 bases from V and 1 base from J, the junction contained 17 bases not matched to a gene. The CDR3 sequence is CASSQNPSIGGGTSYEQYF. For the CDR3, the DNA is TGTGCCAGCAGCCAAAACCCTTCGATTGGGGGGGGAACTTCCTACGAGCAGTACTTC.

The chain couples TRBV2 to TRBJ2-5, with TRBD1 as a possible D gene (5 bases). The CDR3 has 14 amino acids. V shed 5 bases and J shed 2 bases, with 12 bases lying between them. Germline V gene lookup returns CDR1 SNHLY and CDR2 FYNNEI. The CDR3 here is CASSPGIQQETQYF. Here the CDR3 DNA reads TGTGCCAGCAGTCCAGGGATTCAGCAAGAGACCCAGTACTTC.